These 9 T cell receptor beta chains originate from one sample sequenced in a study of regulatory T cells in long-lasting Graves disease. To make TCR beta libraries, researchers used iRepertoire HTBI primers and Arm-PCR of CDR3 regions. One entry per CDR3 protein results from TCRdb running MiXCR on the multiplex PCR reads. This sample carries some 370,000 distinct CDR3 sequences, 20% to 25% of them seen once, and the ten largest clones take around a quarter. Time point given: persistent/refractory GD, antithyroid drugs over 5 years with positive TRAb. There was RNA extracted from PBMCs, and the TCR library was made from it. The source was peripheral blood mononuclear cells (PBMCs), collected when the disease was refractory, from a patient treated with antithyroid drugs. Receptors originate from a woman in her thirties or forties with Graves disease.

This clonotype was recorded once. The junction departs from the called germline gene at one end, perhaps through a read error. The CDR3 is CANSQALDFYEQYF. Here the CDR3 DNA reads TGTGCCAACAGCCAAGCACTAGATTTCTACGAGCAGTACTTC. V gene TRBV3-1 combines with J gene TRBJ2-7; D possibly corresponds to TRBD2 (5 bases). Per the germline V gene, CDR1 is LGHDT and CDR2 is YNNKEL (reference sequence). The CDR3 extends over 14 amino acids.

This clonotype was recorded many times. This chain joins TRBV28 and TRBJ1-4, with 10 bases identical to TRBD1. Trimming took 5 bases from V and 7 from J; bases not matched to a gene: 10. Per the germline V gene, CDR1 is MDHEN and CDR2 is SYDVKM. CDR3 size: 16 residues. CDR3 protein: CASSLPPGQGREKLFF. In DNA, the CDR3 is TGTGCCAGCAGTCTACCTCCGGGACAGGGGCGTGAAAAACTGTTTTTT.

This clonotype was recorded a few times. This rearrangement joins TRBV24-1 to TRBJ2-1, with 10 bases identical to TRBD2. V lost 1 base to trimming and J lost 7 bases; unmatched junction nucleotides: 3. The CDR3 loop spans 15 amino acids. CDR1 and CDR2 from the germline V gene are KGHDR and SFDVKD. DNA of the CDR3: TGTGCCACCAGTGATTTCACTAGCGGGATAAATGAGCAGTTCTTC. Encoded protein: CATSDFTSGINEQFF.

This clonotype has a count of ten or more. The CDR3 nucleotides read TGCAGTGCCAGGACTCCGTCTGGAAAACTGTTTTTT. It yields the protein CSARTPSGKLFF. V is TRBV20-1 and J is TRBJ1-4; no clear D gene. The V and J ends lost 6 bases and 10 bases respectively, with 15 bases between them. There are 12 residues in the CDR3. The germline CDR1 and CDR2 sequences are DFQATT and SNEGSKA (reference sequence).

This chain connects TRBV20-1 to TRBJ2-2; TRBD2 matches 11 bases. Unmatched junction bases numbered 9, after V lost 3 bases and J lost 0 bases. Germline V gives CDR1 DFQATT, CDR2 SNEGSKA (reference sequence). This CDR3 is 18 amino acids long. The CDR3 here is CSARGSTSGSANTGELFF. The CDR3, as DNA: TGCAGTGCTAGGGGATCCACTAGCGGGAGCGCGAACACCGGGGAGCTGTTTTTT.

This clonotype was observed at least ten times. The CDR3 loop is CSAMDRRHQNIQYF. The CDR3 bases are TGCAGTGCCATGGACAGGAGGCACCAAAACATTCAGTACTTC. V is TRBV20-1 and J is TRBJ2-4; 7 positions match TRBD1. Germline V gene sequence: CDR1 DFQATT, CDR2 SNEGSKA (reference sequence). The CDR3 covers 14 residues. With V trimmed by 6 bases and J by 5 bases, 10 bases remained unmatched.

The sample holds a few counts of this clonotype. The rearrangement links TRBV12-3 or TRBV12-4 to TRBJ1-2, with D maybe TRBD1 (5 bases). V was pared by 6 bases and J by 8 bases, with 13 bases between. CDR3 length: 12 residues. CDR3 sequence reads: CASRIQDWGYTF. CDR3 nucleotide sequence: TGTGCCAGCAGAATACAGGACTGGGGCTACACCTTC.

The chain employs TRBV11-1 and TRBJ2-7; D tentatively fits TRBD1 or TRBD2 (5 bases each). Germline V lookup: CDR1 SGHAT, CDR2 FQDESV (reference sequence). CDR3 length: 15 residues. Trimming shortened V by 4 bases and J by 1 base, and 14 bases separated the two germline ends. In DNA form, the CDR3 reads TGTGCCAGCAGCTACCGGGACGCCGGTTCCTACGAGCAGTACTTC. Translated, it gives CASSYRDAGSYEQYF.

At least ten counts were recorded for this clonotype. V and J are TRBV24-1 and TRBJ2-7, with 8 bases lining up with TRBD1. V was clipped by 3 bases and J by 3 bases; unmatched bases: 3. The CDR3 covers 14 residues. From germline, CDR1 is KGHDR and CDR2 SFDVKD. CDR3 nucleotide sequence: TGTGCCACCAGTGATCCCGGACAGGGCTACGAGCAGTACTTC. The encoded protein is CATSDPGQGYEQYF.